This TCR beta chain derives from a study of blood T cell repertoires in COVID-19. Turning to the study itself: The study drew acute and convalescent COVID-19 samples from the United States, Italy and Spain.

The length of the CDR3 is 15 residues. Germline assignment: CDR1 SGHNT and CDR2 YYREEE (reference sequence). J was trimmed by 3 bases and V by 4 bases; bases with no gene match: 4. In the authors' workflow: Nucleated cell number was recorded as an estimate derived from reference gene primer amplification. Method: immunoSEQ multiplex PCR; TCRdb's copy keeps in-frame clones and lacks some. V and J calls plus clone size are reproduced from that table; the DNA served to infer D and trimming. The sample comprises 200,000 to 250,000 clones, approximately 91% of which are singletons, and 2.5% to 3.5% rests with the top ten.

The chain carries TRBV5-4 and TRBJ2-1, with 10 bases aligning to TRBD2. Input material: peripheral blood. This sequence was found in a woman between 55 and 75 years old with acute or convalescent COVID-19. The CDR3 region is CASSHWTSGYNEQFF. The CDR3 DNA reads TGTGCCAGCAGCCACTGGACTAGCGGCTACAATGAGCAGTTCTTC. Supplemented by reference TRBV5-4 and TRBJ2-1, the full variable domain reads ETGVTQSPTHLIKTRGQQVTLRCSSQSGHNTVSWYQQALGQGPQFIFQYYREEENGRGNFPPRFSGLQFPNYSSELNVNALELDDSALYLCASSHWTSGYNEQFFGPGTRLTVL.